This is a list of T cell receptor beta chains from one sample in a study of post-analysis software for immune sequencing data. TCRdb re-called the PCR reads with MiXCR, one entry per CDR3 protein. The sample lists roughly 430,000 distinct CDR3 sequences, approximately 39% occurring once. The sequenced sample consisted of blood. The receptors stem from a girl aged 2-10 years with multiple sclerosis. Both conserved end residues are part of each CDR3. A D gene is named only where the DNA matches it firmly. Only some rows state a clone size, as once, few, many or a class for expanded clones.

d_call: TRBD2
j_call: TRBJ2-5
clone_size: once
v_call: TRBV7-9
cdr3_nt: TGTGCCAGCAGTCCTGGGACTAGCGGGAGATCCAGGCGGGAGCAGTACTTC
cdr3_aa: CASSPGTSGRSRREQYF

d_call: NA
j_call: TRBJ1-2
clone_size: NA
v_call: TRBV20-1
cdr3_nt: TGCAGTGCTACCGGACGGTTAGCTAACTATGGCTACACCTTC
cdr3_aa: CSATGRLANYGYTF

d_call: TRBD1
j_call: TRBJ2-5
clone_size: NA
v_call: TRBV29-1
cdr3_nt: TGCAGCGCTGGACAGGGGGCAAATCAAGAGACCCAGTACTTC
cdr3_aa: CSAGQGANQETQYF

d_call: NA
j_call: TRBJ2-7
clone_size: NA
v_call: TRBV15
cdr3_nt: TGTGCCACCAGCAGTAATAGGGGCGAAGAGCAGTACTTC
cdr3_aa: CATSSNRGEEQYF

d_call: NA
j_call: TRBJ1-1
clone_size: NA
v_call: TRBV28
cdr3_nt: TGTGCCAGCAGTTTATTGCGGGGGCTTCCTGAAGCTTTCTTT
cdr3_aa: CASSLLRGLPEAFF

d_call: TRBD2
j_call: TRBJ2-3
clone_size: few
v_call: TRBV9
cdr3_nt: TGTGCCAGCAGCCCTAGCGGGGTCACAGATACGCAGTATTTT
cdr3_aa: CASSPSGVTDTQYF

d_call: TRBD2
j_call: TRBJ2-1
clone_size: few
v_call: TRBV12-3/TRBV12-4
cdr3_nt: TGTGCCAGCGGAGACAGCGGGAGGGCAAACTACAATGAGCAGTTCTTC
cdr3_aa: CASGDSGRANYNEQFF

d_call: NA
j_call: TRBJ2-3
clone_size: NA
v_call: TRBV7-6
cdr3_nt: TGTGCCAGCAGCTTAATCCCGGCAGATACGCAGTATTTT
cdr3_aa: CASSLIPADTQYF

d_call: NA
j_call: TRBJ2-1
clone_size: NA
v_call: TRBV7-9
cdr3_nt: TGTGCCAGCAGCTTAAAGACTGTACAGGCCAATGAGCAGTTCTTC
cdr3_aa: CASSLKTVQANEQFF

d_call: TRBD1
j_call: TRBJ1-2
clone_size: NA
v_call: TRBV20-1
cdr3_nt: TGCAGTGCAGCGGGACAGACCTACTATGGCTACACCTTC
cdr3_aa: CSAAGQTYYGYTF

d_call: NA
j_call: TRBJ1-2
clone_size: NA
v_call: TRBV12-3/TRBV12-4
cdr3_nt: TGTGCCAGCAGTTTAGCGCAAGAGGGATACAACTATGGCTACACCTTC
cdr3_aa: CASSLAQEGYNYGYTF

d_call: NA
j_call: TRBJ2-5
clone_size: NA
v_call: TRBV6-5
cdr3_nt: TGTGCCAGCAGTTACCCGTCGGCGGAGACCCAGTACTTC
cdr3_aa: CASSYPSAETQYF

d_call: TRBD2
j_call: TRBJ2-5
clone_size: few
v_call: TRBV15
cdr3_nt: TGTGCCACCAGCAGAGTTTTGGCGGGAGTAAAAGAGACCCAGTACTTC
cdr3_aa: CATSRVLAGVKETQYF

d_call: TRBD1
j_call: TRBJ1-2
clone_size: NA
v_call: TRBV5-1
cdr3_nt: TGCGCCAGCAGCCCCGGACAGGGGGTTCCTCCGAGCGGCTACACCTTC
cdr3_aa: CASSPGQGVPPSGYTF

d_call: NA
j_call: TRBJ1-2
clone_size: NA
v_call: TRBV10-3
cdr3_nt: TGTGCCATCAGTGAGTCGGTAATTCGCGTGAGGAGGGGTTCAATTAACTATGGCTACACCTTC
cdr3_aa: CAISESVIRVRRGSINYGYTF

d_call: NA
j_call: TRBJ2-7
clone_size: NA
v_call: TRBV5-1
cdr3_nt: TGCGCCAGCAGCAACCTAATAGCAGAGCAGTACTTC
cdr3_aa: CASSNLIAEQYF

d_call: TRBD1
j_call: TRBJ1-2
clone_size: NA
v_call: TRBV3-1
cdr3_nt: TGTGCCACCCAGGGGGCGGGTGGCTACACCTTC
cdr3_aa: CATQGAGGYTF

d_call: TRBD1
j_call: TRBJ2-1
clone_size: NA
v_call: TRBV13
cdr3_nt: TGTGCCAGCAGCTTGGTGGGACAGCCGTACAATGAGCAGTTCTTC
cdr3_aa: CASSLVGQPYNEQFF

d_call: TRBD1
j_call: TRBJ1-2
clone_size: few
v_call: TRBV10-3
cdr3_nt: TGTGCCATCAGTACAGGGGAGTACTATGGCTACACCTTC
cdr3_aa: CAISTGEYYGYTF

d_call: NA
j_call: TRBJ1-4
clone_size: NA
v_call: TRBV10-3
cdr3_nt: TGTGCCACCCGCGAGACAGGCGCAACTAATGAAAAACTGTTTTTT
cdr3_aa: CATRETGATNEKLFF

d_call: NA
j_call: TRBJ1-1
clone_size: NA
v_call: TRBV15
cdr3_nt: TGTGCCACCAGCAGAGTGGCGTCCGCTGAAGCTTTCTTT
cdr3_aa: CATSRVASAEAFF

d_call: NA
j_call: TRBJ2-1
clone_size: NA
v_call: TRBV7-2
cdr3_nt: TGTGCCTGCAGCTTTGGGGCGAGGGGACCCTCGGATGAGCAGTTCTTC
cdr3_aa: CACSFGARGPSDEQFF

d_call: NA
j_call: TRBJ1-2
clone_size: many
v_call: TRBV29-1
cdr3_nt: TGCAGCGTTGTGAGGGTTTCGGGCTATGGCTACACCTTC
cdr3_aa: CSVVRVSGYGYTF

d_call: TRBD1
j_call: TRBJ1-2
clone_size: NA
v_call: TRBV20-1
cdr3_nt: TGCAGTGCTAGAGATCCAGGGACAGGGGTTGACTATGGCTACACCTTC
cdr3_aa: CSARDPGTGVDYGYTF

d_call: NA
j_call: TRBJ2-1
clone_size: NA
v_call: TRBV2
cdr3_nt: TGTGCCAGCAGTGACGGGCGGTGGAATGAGCAGTTCTTC
cdr3_aa: CASSDGRWNEQFF

d_call: NA
j_call: TRBJ2-3
clone_size: NA
v_call: TRBV5-1
cdr3_nt: TGCGCCAGCAGCGTCGGGGGCCACACAGATACGCAGTATTTT
cdr3_aa: CASSVGGHTDTQYF

d_call: NA
j_call: TRBJ2-7
clone_size: NA
v_call: TRBV11-3
cdr3_nt: TGTGCCAGCAGCTTCTTCAACTCCTACGAGCAGTACTTC
cdr3_aa: CASSFFNSYEQYF

d_call: NA
j_call: TRBJ2-7
clone_size: NA
v_call: TRBV3-1
cdr3_nt: TGTGCCAGCAGCCAAGAGGGGACTGTAAACACCTGCGAGCAGTACTTC
cdr3_aa: CASSQEGTVNTCEQYF

d_call: NA
j_call: TRBJ1-1
clone_size: NA
v_call: TRBV20-1
cdr3_nt: TGCAGTGCTAGAGAGGGAGGGAGAAACACTGAAGCTTTCTTT
cdr3_aa: CSAREGGRNTEAFF

d_call: TRBD1
j_call: TRBJ2-3
clone_size: few
v_call: TRBV6-4
cdr3_nt: TGTGCCAGCAGTGGCGGGACAGGGGGCACAGATACGCAGTATTTT
cdr3_aa: CASSGGTGGTDTQYF

d_call: NA
j_call: TRBJ1-5
clone_size: few
v_call: TRBV12-3/TRBV12-4
cdr3_nt: TGTGCCAGCACCCAGAGTGGGGGCCAGCCCCAGCATTTT
cdr3_aa: CASTQSGGQPQHF

d_call: NA
j_call: TRBJ2-1
clone_size: NA
v_call: TRBV2
cdr3_nt: TGTGCCAGCAGTGAGGCCAGAGGGTTCTTC
cdr3_aa: CASSEARGFF

d_call: NA
j_call: TRBJ2-7
clone_size: NA
v_call: TRBV10-3
cdr3_nt: TGTGCCATCAAGAGGGACTCGGGGGAGCAGTACTTC
cdr3_aa: CAIKRDSGEQYF

d_call: NA
j_call: TRBJ2-7
clone_size: few
v_call: TRBV5-1
cdr3_nt: TGCGCCAGCAGCCTAGGCCCCTGGGCCAATAGAAAGAGGTCCTACGAGCAGTACTTC
cdr3_aa: CASSLGPWANRKRSYEQYF

d_call: NA
j_call: TRBJ2-1
clone_size: many
v_call: TRBV12-3/TRBV12-4
cdr3_nt: TGTGCCGGGGCTAGCAGAACCTACAATGAGCAGTTCTTC
cdr3_aa: CAGASRTYNEQFF

d_call: TRBD1
j_call: TRBJ2-1
clone_size: many
v_call: TRBV6-2/TRBV6-3
cdr3_nt: TGTGCCAGCAGTTACGCGGGACAGGGCTACAATGAGCAGTTCTTC
cdr3_aa: CASSYAGQGYNEQFF

d_call: TRBD1
j_call: TRBJ2-7
clone_size: few
v_call: TRBV10-3
cdr3_nt: TGTGCCATCAGTGAGCTCCTGAAGACAGGGGGCCCCTACGAGCAGTACTTC
cdr3_aa: CAISELLKTGGPYEQYF

d_call: NA
j_call: TRBJ2-1
clone_size: once
v_call: TRBV20-1
cdr3_nt: TGCAGTGCTAGAGACGGGACAGGAGTGACTAGCGGCTACAATGAGCAGTTCTTC
cdr3_aa: CSARDGTGVTSGYNEQFF

d_call: NA
j_call: TRBJ2-7
clone_size: NA
v_call: TRBV6-2/TRBV6-3
cdr3_nt: TGTGCCAGCGAGGGGCGGAACAGGTACGAGCAGTACTTC
cdr3_aa: CASEGRNRYEQYF

d_call: TRBD2
j_call: TRBJ2-1
clone_size: few
v_call: TRBV20-1
cdr3_nt: TGCAGTGCTAAAACTAGCGGACGCTACAATGAGCAGTTCTTC
cdr3_aa: CSAKTSGRYNEQFF

d_call: NA
j_call: TRBJ2-3
clone_size: NA
v_call: TRBV11-2
cdr3_nt: TGTGCCAGCAGCTTAGGATTGTATGGGCAGGGGTCCACAGATACGCAGTATTTT
cdr3_aa: CASSLGLYGQGSTDTQYF

d_call: TRBD2
j_call: TRBJ2-3
clone_size: NA
v_call: TRBV12-3/TRBV12-4
cdr3_nt: TGTGCCAGCAGTTTAATACGAGGGACTAGCGGAGCCAAAGGTTCAGATACGCAGTATTTT
cdr3_aa: CASSLIRGTSGAKGSDTQYF

d_call: NA
j_call: TRBJ1-5
clone_size: NA
v_call: TRBV15
cdr3_nt: TGTGCCACCAGCAGACATCAGGGTGCTCAGCCCCAGCATTTT
cdr3_aa: CATSRHQGAQPQHF

d_call: NA
j_call: TRBJ1-1
clone_size: NA
v_call: TRBV6-4
cdr3_nt: TGTGCCAGCATCCCCCGGAAGGGGAACACTGAAGCTTTCTTT
cdr3_aa: CASIPRKGNTEAFF